The following is a T cell receptor (beta chain) sequence with its context. What this receptor recognizes is not known. No much larger clone is present one base from it, and per-base qualities are unavailable. The data were taken from a study of blood T cell repertoires in COVID-19 (dated by TCRdb to 2018 to 2021). Background for the entire study: The collaborator samples originated in the United States, Italy and Spain and spanned the acute and convalescent phases of COVID-19. The prospective study material was composed of cDNA or gDNA derived from T cells, B-cell-depleted T cells, or PBMCs. Deeply sampled blood TCRbeta repertoires from subjects exposed to, actively infected with, or recovered from COVID-19 were included in the dataset. The repertoires were made available in a free public database intended to serve as a resource for research on the immune response to SARS-CoV-2. Samples came from the ongoing ImmuneRACE study (first 160 participants) plus 1,254 subjects from 6 global collaborators. Sample metadata almost always included a de-identified subject ID, COVID-19 status, age in years and sex. Where available, HLA class I and class II types were obtained from metadata supplied by the sample provider rather than from assay-based typing. Overall study results and their limits: How much clinical and demographic metadata was included differed by source and by participant, and the metadata was provided uncurated.

TCRbeta CDR3 regions were amplified from genomic DNA by means of the immunoSEQ Assay, a bias-controlled multiplex PCR. Per the source publication's procedure: The number of nucleated cells in each sample was estimated by amplification of reference gene primers within the assay. To quantify the absolute abundance of each unique TCRbeta CDR3 rearrangement, sequence reads were collapsed and filtered. Productive Simpson clonality was computed per sample as the square root of Simpson's diversity index over productive rearrangements. TCRdb took this table from immuneACCESS and kept in-frame rearrangements with V and J called. Such tables lack part of the clones; where checked against another copy, unresolved V genes explain under half of the gap, and the rest is unexplained. The V and J calls and clone size are taken from that table; D and trimming were inferred from the DNA. This sample has 100,000 to 150,000 clones in its table, and over 75% of those were observed once. 4% to 5.5% of the sample is held by the ten biggest clonotypes.

The collaborating institutions used their own protocols to collect whole blood in K2EDTA tubes. For TCRbeta analysis, collaborator samples were shipped as frozen whole blood, as isolated PBMCs, or as DNA extracted from either sample type. The germline V gene sets CDR1 to LGHNA and CDR2 to YSLEER. Trimming removed 0 bases from V and 5 bases from J, leaving 17 bases between the germline ends. From the cysteine up to the phenylalanine, the CDR3 has a length of 17 residues. The CDR3 DNA has 51 bases and is translated from base 1. Sequencing was performed on peripheral blood. The origin of this receptor is a woman between 65 and 79 years old with acute or convalescent COVID-19. The chain is made from TRBV4-3 and TRBJ1-5; a weak D assignment points to TRBD1 (6 bases agree). Read as DNA, the sequence is TGCGCCAGCAGCCAAGATAATAGGGGGTTTCCGTATCAGCCCCAGCATTTT. This encodes CASSQDNRGFPYQPQHF.